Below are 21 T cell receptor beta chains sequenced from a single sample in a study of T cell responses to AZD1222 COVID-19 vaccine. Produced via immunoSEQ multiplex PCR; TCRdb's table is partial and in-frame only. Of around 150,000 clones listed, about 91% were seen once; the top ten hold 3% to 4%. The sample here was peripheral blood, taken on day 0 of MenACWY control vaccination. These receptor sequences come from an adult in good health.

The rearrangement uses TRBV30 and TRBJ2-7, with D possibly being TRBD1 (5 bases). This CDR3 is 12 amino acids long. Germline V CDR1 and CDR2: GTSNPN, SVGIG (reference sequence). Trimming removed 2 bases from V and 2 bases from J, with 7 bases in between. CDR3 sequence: CAWSQGTYEQYF. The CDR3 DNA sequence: TGTGCCTGGAGTCAGGGAACCTACGAGCAGTACTTC.

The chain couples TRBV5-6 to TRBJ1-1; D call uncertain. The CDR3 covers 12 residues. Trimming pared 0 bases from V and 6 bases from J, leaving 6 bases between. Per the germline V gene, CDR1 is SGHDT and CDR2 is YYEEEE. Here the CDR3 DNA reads TGTGCCAGCAGCTTGGAGGGAGCTGAAGCTTTCTTT. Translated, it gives CASSLEGAEAFF.

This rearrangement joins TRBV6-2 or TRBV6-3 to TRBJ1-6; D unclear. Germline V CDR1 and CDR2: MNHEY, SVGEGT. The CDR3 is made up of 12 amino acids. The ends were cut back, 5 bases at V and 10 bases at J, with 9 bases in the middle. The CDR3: CASSRYSSPLHF. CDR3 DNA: TGTGCCAGCAGTCGATACAGCTCACCCCTCCACTTT.

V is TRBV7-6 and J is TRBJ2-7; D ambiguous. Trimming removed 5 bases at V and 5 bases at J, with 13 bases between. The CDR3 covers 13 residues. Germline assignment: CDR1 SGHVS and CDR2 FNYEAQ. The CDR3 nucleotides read TGTGCCAGCAGCCTAACCCAAGGCCACGAGCAGTACTTC. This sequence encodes CASSLTQGHEQYF.

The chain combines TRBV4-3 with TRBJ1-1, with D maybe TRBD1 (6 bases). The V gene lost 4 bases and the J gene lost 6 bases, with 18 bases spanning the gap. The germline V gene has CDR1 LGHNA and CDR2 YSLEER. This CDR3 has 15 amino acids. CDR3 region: CASSRKGRQGSEAFF. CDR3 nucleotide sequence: TGCGCCAGCAGCCGGAAAGGACGGCAGGGGTCTGAAGCTTTCTTT.

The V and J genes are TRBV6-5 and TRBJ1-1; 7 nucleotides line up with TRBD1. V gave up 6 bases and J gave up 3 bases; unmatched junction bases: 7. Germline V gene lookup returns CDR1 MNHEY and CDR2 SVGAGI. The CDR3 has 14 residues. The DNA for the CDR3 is TGTGCCAGCAGCCTCAAGGGGGCGCACACTGAAGCTTTCTTT. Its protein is CASSLKGAHTEAFF.

CDR3 nucleotide sequence: TGTGCCAGCAGTTCCCCCCGGGTAGCGGGGGGGAACGAGCAGTTCTTC. It specifies CASSSPRVAGGNEQFF. This chain connects TRBV6-2 or TRBV6-3 to TRBJ2-1; 11 bases map to TRBD2. This CDR3 is built from 16 residues. J gave up 10 bases and V 4 bases, and 12 bases lay outside the gene matches. Germline CDR1 is MNHEY and CDR2 is SVGEGT.

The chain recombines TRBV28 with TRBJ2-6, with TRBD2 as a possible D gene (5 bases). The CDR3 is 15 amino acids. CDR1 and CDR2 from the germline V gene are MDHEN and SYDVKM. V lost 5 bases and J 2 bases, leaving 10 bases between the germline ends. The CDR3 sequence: CASSPAGTGANVLTF. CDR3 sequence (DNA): TGTGCCAGCAGTCCAGCCGGGACTGGGGCCAACGTCCTGACTTTC.

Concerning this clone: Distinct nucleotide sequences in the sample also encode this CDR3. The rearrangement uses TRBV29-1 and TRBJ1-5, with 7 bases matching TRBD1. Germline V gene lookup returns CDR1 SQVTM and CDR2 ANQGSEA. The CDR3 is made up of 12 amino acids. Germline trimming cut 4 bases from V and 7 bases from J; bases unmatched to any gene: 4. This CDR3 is CSVGQGGQPQHF. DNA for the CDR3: TGCAGCGTTGGACAGGGAGGACAGCCCCAGCATTTT.

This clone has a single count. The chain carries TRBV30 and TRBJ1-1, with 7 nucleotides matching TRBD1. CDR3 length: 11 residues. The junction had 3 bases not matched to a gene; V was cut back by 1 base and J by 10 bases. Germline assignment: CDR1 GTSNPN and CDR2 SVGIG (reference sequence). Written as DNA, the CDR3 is TGTGCCTGGAGTGGACAGGGAGGAGCTTTCTTT. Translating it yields CAWSGQGGAFF. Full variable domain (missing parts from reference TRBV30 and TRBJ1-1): SQTIHQWPATLVQPVGSPLSLECTVEGTSNPNLYWYRQAAGRGLQLLFYSVGIGQISSEVPQNLSASRPQDRQFILSSKKLLLSDSGFYLCAWSGQGGAFFGQGTRLTVV.

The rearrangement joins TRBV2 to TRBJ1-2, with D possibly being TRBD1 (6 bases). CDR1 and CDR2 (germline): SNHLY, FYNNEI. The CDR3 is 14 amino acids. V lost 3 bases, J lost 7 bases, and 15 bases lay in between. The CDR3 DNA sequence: TGTGCCAGCAGTGAGACAGGTAGTCACTCTGGCTACACCTTC. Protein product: CASSETGSHSGYTF.

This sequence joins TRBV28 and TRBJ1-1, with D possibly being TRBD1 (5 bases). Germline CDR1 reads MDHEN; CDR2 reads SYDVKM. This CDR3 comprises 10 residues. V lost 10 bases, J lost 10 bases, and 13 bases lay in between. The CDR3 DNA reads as TGTGCCACCAAGTCGGGGGGAGCTTTCTTT. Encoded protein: CATKSGGAFF.

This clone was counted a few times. The CDR3 region is CASSDREEQYF. CDR3 coding DNA: TGTGCCAGCAGTGACAGGGAAGAGCAGTACTTC. The gene calls are TRBV12-3 or TRBV12-4 and TRBJ2-7, with TRBD1 identical over 7 bases. V gave up 5 bases and J gave up 7 bases; unmatched junction bases: 2. The CDR3 spans 11 residues.

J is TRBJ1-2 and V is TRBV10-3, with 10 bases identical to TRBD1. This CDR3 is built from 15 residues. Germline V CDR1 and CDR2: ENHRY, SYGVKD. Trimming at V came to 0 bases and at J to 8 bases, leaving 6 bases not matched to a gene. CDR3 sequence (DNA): TGTGCCATCAGTGAGTCTTGGACAGGGGGAGCAGGCTACACCTTC. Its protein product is CAISESWTGGAGYTF.

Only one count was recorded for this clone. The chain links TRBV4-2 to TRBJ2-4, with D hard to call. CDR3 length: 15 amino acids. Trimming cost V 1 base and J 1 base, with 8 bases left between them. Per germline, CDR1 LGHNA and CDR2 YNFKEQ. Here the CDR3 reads CASSQALPAKNIQYF. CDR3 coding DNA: TGTGCCAGCAGCCAAGCCCTGCCGGCCAAAAACATTCAGTACTTC.

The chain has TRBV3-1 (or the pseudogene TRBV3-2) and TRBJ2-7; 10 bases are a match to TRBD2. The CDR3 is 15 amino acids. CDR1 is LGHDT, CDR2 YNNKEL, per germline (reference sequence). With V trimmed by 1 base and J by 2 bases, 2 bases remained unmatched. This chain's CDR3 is CASSQVSGRAYEQYF. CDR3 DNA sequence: TGTGCCAGCAGCCAAGTGAGCGGGAGGGCCTACGAGCAGTACTTC.

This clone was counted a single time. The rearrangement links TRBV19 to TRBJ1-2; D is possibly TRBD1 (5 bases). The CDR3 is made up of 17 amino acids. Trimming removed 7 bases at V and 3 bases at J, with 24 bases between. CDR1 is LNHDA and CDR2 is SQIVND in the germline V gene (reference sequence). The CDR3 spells CASIQTRGPSRHYGYTF. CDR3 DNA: TGTGCCAGTATTCAGACCCGGGGCCCTTCGCGCCACTATGGCTACACCTTC.

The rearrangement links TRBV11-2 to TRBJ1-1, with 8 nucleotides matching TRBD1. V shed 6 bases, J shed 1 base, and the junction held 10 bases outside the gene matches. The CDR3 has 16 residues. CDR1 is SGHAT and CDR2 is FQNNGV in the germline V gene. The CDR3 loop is CASSHLGRGRNTEAFF. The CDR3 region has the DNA TGTGCCAGCAGTCACTTGGGCAGGGGGCGGAACACTGAAGCTTTCTTT.

CDR3 amino acids: CASSQDFAGGSEQFF. CDR3 DNA: TGTGCCAGCAGCCAAGATTTCGCAGGGGGCAGTGAGCAGTTCTTC. The chain has TRBV4-2 and TRBJ2-1; 8 bases align to TRBD1. Trimming removed 0 bases from V and 9 bases from J; junction bases left unmatched: 7. The CDR3 totals 15 residues. Germline-derived CDR1 and CDR2 are LGHNA and YNFKEQ.

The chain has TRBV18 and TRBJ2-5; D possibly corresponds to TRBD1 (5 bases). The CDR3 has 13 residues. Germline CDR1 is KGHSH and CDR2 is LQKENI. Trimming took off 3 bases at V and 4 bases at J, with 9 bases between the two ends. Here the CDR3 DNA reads TGTGCCAGCTCACCGATGGGGCGAGAGACCCAGTACTTC. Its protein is CASSPMGRETQYF.

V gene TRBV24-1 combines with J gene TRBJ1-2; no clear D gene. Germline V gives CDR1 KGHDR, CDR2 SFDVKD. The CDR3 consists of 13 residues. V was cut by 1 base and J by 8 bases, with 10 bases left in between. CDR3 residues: CATSDFTTEGYTF. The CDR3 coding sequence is TGTGCCACCAGTGATTTCACTACCGAAGGCTACACCTTC.